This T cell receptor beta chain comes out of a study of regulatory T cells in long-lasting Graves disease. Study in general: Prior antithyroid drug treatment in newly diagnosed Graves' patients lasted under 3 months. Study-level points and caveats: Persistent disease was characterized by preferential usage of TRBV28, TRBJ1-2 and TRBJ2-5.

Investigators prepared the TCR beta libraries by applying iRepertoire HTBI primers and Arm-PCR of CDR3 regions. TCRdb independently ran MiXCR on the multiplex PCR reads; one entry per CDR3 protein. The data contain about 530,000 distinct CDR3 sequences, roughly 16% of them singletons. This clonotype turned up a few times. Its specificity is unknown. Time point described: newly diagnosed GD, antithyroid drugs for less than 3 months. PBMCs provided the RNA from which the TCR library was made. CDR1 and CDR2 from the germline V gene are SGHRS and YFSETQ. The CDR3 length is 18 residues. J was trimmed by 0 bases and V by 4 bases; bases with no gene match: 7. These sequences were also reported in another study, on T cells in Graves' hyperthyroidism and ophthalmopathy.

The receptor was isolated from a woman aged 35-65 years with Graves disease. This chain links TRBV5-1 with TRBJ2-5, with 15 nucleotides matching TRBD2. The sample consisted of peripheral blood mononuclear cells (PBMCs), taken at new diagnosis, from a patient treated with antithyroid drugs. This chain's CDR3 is CASSLGLAGGSYQETQYF. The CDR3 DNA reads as TGCGCCAGCAGCCTGGGACTAGCGGGGGGATCGTACCAAGAGACCCAGTACTTC.